The 19 T cell receptor beta chains reported below all come from one sample, sequenced in a study of cytomegalovirus exposure and HLA in healthy donors (TCRdb year 2017). Library construction relied on the immunoSEQ multiplex PCR assay. For the multiplex PCR, a mixture combining 60 forward primers for TCR Vbeta segments and 13 reverse primers for TCR Jbeta segments was used. TCRdb provides this immuneACCESS table in a form limited to in-frame rearrangements. Some clones are lacking; in checked studies, under half of them reflect an unresolved V gene, and why the rest are absent is not known. In this sample the table shows some 120,000 clones, roughly four fifths of which occur a single time. The ten largest clones represent approximately 3.8% of the sample. Specimen: PBMCs. These receptors were taken from a woman aged 40 to 49 in good health and CMV-seropositive.

This chain connects TRBV4-1 to TRBJ1-3; no clear D gene. V lost 0 bases to trimming and J lost 9 bases, with 9 bases between them. Germline CDR1 and CDR2: MGHRA and YSYEKL. This CDR3 region has 13 residues. The CDR3 here is CASSQDRGATIYF. CDR3 nucleotides: TGCGCCAGCAGCCAAGATCGTGGAGCCACCATATATTTT.

This sequence joins TRBV4-1 and TRBJ1-1, with 7 nucleotides matching TRBD1. The CDR3 is 15 residues long. Germline CDR1 and CDR2: MGHRA and YSYEKL. V dropped 4 bases and J dropped 11; count of bases not matched to a gene: 16. The CDR3 sequence: CASSLQGDLQSPAFF. CDR3 bases: TGCGCCAGCAGCCTTCAGGGGGACCTCCAGTCACCGGCTTTCTTT.

The V gene is TRBV7-8, the J gene TRBJ2-4; 12 bases map to TRBD2. The CDR3 covers 17 residues. The V gene's germline CDR1 is SGHVS and CDR2 FQNEAQ. J lost 15 bases, V lost 0 bases, and 15 bases had no gene match. The CDR3 bases are TGTGCCAGCAGCTTAGCTCCTCGGCTAGCGGGAGGGTTCAGGTTGTACTTC. This sequence encodes CASSLAPRLAGGFRLYF.

This clone has only a few counts. The chain combines TRBV6-6 with TRBJ2-4; no reliable D call. This CDR3 is 16 amino acids long. V lost 0 bases to trimming and J lost 0 bases, with 9 bases between them. The germline CDR1 and CDR2 sequences are MNHNY and SVGAGI (reference sequence). The CDR3 coding sequence is TGTGCCAGCAGTTACTCTGATCCGGGAGCCAAAAACATTCAGTACTTC. Protein product: CASSYSDPGAKNIQYF.

This clone was counted once. This sample also contains other DNA sequences that code for the same CDR3. This chain uses TRBV7-2 with TRBJ1-1; D possibly corresponds to TRBD1 (5 bases). The CDR3 loop spans 13 amino acids. CDR1 is SGHTA and CDR2 is FQGNSA in the germline V gene. Between the trimmed V and J ends, which lost 4 bases and 2 bases, there was a span of 8 bases. The CDR3, as DNA: TGTGCCAGCAGCTCCCAGGGAAACACTGAAGCTTTCTTT. The encoded protein is CASSSQGNTEAFF. The variable domain in full, with the rest retrieved from reference TRBV7-2 and TRBJ1-1, is GAGVSQSPSNKVTEKGKDVELRCDPISGHTALYWYRQSLGQGLEFLIYFQGNSAPDKSGLPSDRFSAERTGGSVSTLTIQRTQQEDSAVYLCASSSQGNTEAFFGQGTRLTVV.

The chain couples TRBV15 to TRBJ1-4; the match to TRBD1 covers 9 bases. The J segment lost 5 bases and the V segment lost 5 bases, leaving 3 bases of the junction unmatched. The germline gives CDR1 LNHNV, CDR2 YYDKDF (reference sequence). The CDR3 is made up of 14 amino acids. The CDR3 loop reads CATSGDRENEKLFF. For the CDR3, the DNA is TGTGCCACCAGCGGGGACAGGGAGAATGAAAAACTGTTTTTT.

This clone was picked up a small number of times. The chain carries TRBV4-1 and TRBJ2-2; a weak D match, TRBD2 (5 bases). The length of the CDR3 is 18 residues. Germline CDR1 and CDR2: MGHRA and YSYEKL. V was trimmed by 1 base and J by 4 bases, leaving 19 bases between them. The CDR3: CASSQGSRLRAATGELFF. The CDR3 DNA is TGCGCCAGCAGCCAAGGCTCGCGGCTTAGAGCGGCCACCGGGGAGCTGTTTTTT.

The chain carries TRBV5-1 and TRBJ2-7; 9 positions agree with TRBD2. CDR3 length: 15 residues. CDR1 is SGHRS and CDR2 is YFSETQ in the germline V gene. Trimming cost V 0 bases and J 2 bases; bases outside gene matches: 3. CDR3 protein: CASSLESGRTYEQYF. CDR3 bases: TGCGCCAGCAGCTTGGAGAGCGGGAGGACCTACGAGCAGTACTTC.

The chain combines TRBV5-8 with TRBJ2-3, with D possibly TRBD2 on 6 matching bases. Germline V CDR1 and CDR2: SGHTS, YDEGEE. The ends were cut back, 4 bases at V and 1 base at J, with 13 bases in the middle. This CDR3 is 15 amino acids long. This chain's CDR3 is CASSNGGSRTDTQYF. In DNA form, the CDR3 reads TGTGCCAGCAGCAACGGGGGTTCCCGCACAGATACGCAGTATTTT.

The V gene is TRBV4-3, the J gene TRBJ2-1, with 11 positions matching TRBD2. In germline, CDR1 is LGHNA, CDR2 YSLEER. Trimming at V came to 1 base and at J to 9 bases, leaving 8 bases not matched to a gene. This CDR3 has 16 residues. Here the CDR3 DNA reads TGCGCCAGCAGCCAAGCGACTAGCGGGACCCTTGCTGAGCAGTTCTTC. Amino acids: CASSQATSGTLAEQFF.

The rearrangement joins TRBV18 to TRBJ2-2; D is undetermined. CDR3 size: 14 residues. Germline V gene lookup returns CDR1 KGHSH and CDR2 LQKENI. Trimming removed 5 bases at V and 1 base at J, with 8 bases between. CDR3 DNA: TGTGCCAGCTCATCGACTCAGAACACCGGGGAGCTGTTTTTT. Its translation: CASSSTQNTGELFF.

The chain uses TRBV4-2 and TRBJ2-1; 10 bases line up with TRBD2. Per the germline V gene, CDR1 is LGHNA and CDR2 is YNFKEQ. The CDR3 is 17 amino acids. The junction had 8 bases not matched to a gene; V was cut back by 0 bases and J by 6 bases. The CDR3 DNA is TGTGCCAGCAGCCAAGACGTAGGTACTAGCGGGACCAATGAGCAGTTCTTC. Its protein is CASSQDVGTSGTNEQFF.

V usage is TRBV5-6 and J usage is TRBJ2-7, with D possibly being TRBD2 (6 bases). CDR3 length: 15 residues. Trimming pared 7 bases from V and 0 bases from J, leaving 17 bases between. CDR1 SGHDT and CDR2 YYEEEE come from the germline V gene. As DNA, the CDR3 is TGTGCCAGCGGAGGCCCGGGGGAATTCTCCTACGAGCAGTACTTC. This codes for CASGGPGEFSYEQYF.

This clone rates as medium-sized. The V gene is TRBV6-1, the J gene TRBJ2-7, with D possibly matching TRBD1 (6 bases). The germline CDR1 and CDR2 sequences are MNHNS and SASEGT. The V and J ends lost 5 bases and 0 bases respectively, with 8 bases between them. There are 13 residues in the CDR3. For the CDR3, the DNA is TGTGCCAGCAGTCAGGGGCACTCCTACGAGCAGTACTTC. This codes for CASSQGHSYEQYF.

The rearrangement joins TRBV6-5 to TRBJ2-2; tentatively, D is TRBD1 (6 bases). This CDR3 spans 13 amino acids. Germline CDR1 MNHEY, CDR2 SVGAGI. Between the trimmed V and J ends, which lost 4 bases and 6 bases, there was a span of 9 bases. The CDR3 DNA reads as TGTGCCAGCAGTTTCAACAGGGCCGGGGAGCTGTTTTTT. Translated, it gives CASSFNRAGELFF.

The chain combines TRBV5-4 with TRBJ2-7; 7 bases agree with TRBD1. V was clipped by 4 bases and J by 5 bases; unmatched bases: 9. This CDR3 spans 14 amino acids. Germline CDR1 and CDR2: SGHNT and YYREEE (reference sequence). In DNA form, the CDR3 reads TGTGCCAGCAGCCACAAACAGGGGTTCCACGAGCAGTACTTC. Translated: CASSHKQGFHEQYF.

This clone has a single count. CDR3 amino acids: CASSLRFEIYF. The DNA of the CDR3 is TGTGCCAGCAGCTTACGATTCGAGATATATTTT. The chain links TRBV7-9 to TRBJ1-3, with D uncertain. The germline gives CDR1 SEHNR, CDR2 FQNEAQ (reference sequence). V lost 2 bases and J 13 bases, leaving 9 bases between the germline ends. CDR3 length: 11 residues.

This sequence joins TRBV6-1 and TRBJ1-1; weak D call: TRBD1 (5 bases). Germline values: CDR1 MNHNS, CDR2 SASEGT. The CDR3 sequence is 12 residues long. V gave up 6 bases and J gave up 6 bases, with 11 bases separating them. CDR3 coding DNA: TGTGCCAGCAGGACAGATTGGGCTGAAGCTTTCTTT. Translating it yields CASRTDWAEAFF.

This chain uses TRBV11-2 with TRBJ2-7; 8 bases match TRBD1. After removal of 4 bases from V and 4 bases from J, the junction contained 12 bases not matched to a gene. The germline V gene encodes CDR1 SGHAT and CDR2 FQNNGV. This CDR3 is built from 16 residues. The CDR3 loop is CASSSTGRTGNYEQYF. The CDR3 bases are TGTGCCAGCAGCTCCACCGGTAGGACAGGGAATTACGAGCAGTACTTC.